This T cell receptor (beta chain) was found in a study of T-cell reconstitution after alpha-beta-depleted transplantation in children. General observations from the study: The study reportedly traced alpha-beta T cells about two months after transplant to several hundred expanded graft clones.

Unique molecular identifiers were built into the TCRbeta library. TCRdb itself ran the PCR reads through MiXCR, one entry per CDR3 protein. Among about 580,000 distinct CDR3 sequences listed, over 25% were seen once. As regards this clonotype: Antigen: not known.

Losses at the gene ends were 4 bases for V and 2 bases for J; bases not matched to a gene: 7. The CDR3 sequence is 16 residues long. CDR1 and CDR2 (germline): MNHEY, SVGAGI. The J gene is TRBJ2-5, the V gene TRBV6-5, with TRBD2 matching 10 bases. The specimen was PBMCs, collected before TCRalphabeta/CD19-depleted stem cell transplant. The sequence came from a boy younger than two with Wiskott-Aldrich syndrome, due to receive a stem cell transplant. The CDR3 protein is CASSSGLAVIQETQYF. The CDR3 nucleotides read TGTGCCAGCAGTTCCGGACTAGCGGTTATACAAGAGACCCAGTACTTC.